The rows below give T cell receptor beta chains drawn from one sample of a study of blood T cell repertoires in COVID-19. TCRdb keeps only in-frame clones here, not all; method: immunoSEQ multiplex PCR. This repertoire shows approximately 150,000 clones, 80% to 90% found once; its top ten account for about 1.7%. Sequenced: peripheral blood. The receptors were sampled from a woman aged 45 to 65 with acute or convalescent COVID-19. Each CDR3 is given with its conserved first and last residue. D genes are given only for firm matches. Clone sizes are given selectively: once, few, many, or a class where the clone is expanded.

TRBV9	NA	TRBJ2-3	NA	TGTGCCAGCAGCGTAGGAGGTGGAGCTAGACTTACGCAGTATTTT	CASSVGGGARLTQYF
TRBV28	NA	TRBJ1-1	NA	TGTGCCAGCAGTTCGGGCGGGGGTGAGTCTTCTGAAGCTTTCTTT	CASSSGGGESSEAFF
TRBV6-4	TRBD1	TRBJ1-1	NA	TGTGCCAGCAGCCCCGGGACAGGGGGCACTGAAGCTTTCTTT	CASSPGTGGTEAFF
TRBV5-1	TRBD1	TRBJ1-1	NA	TGCGCCAGCAGAACGACAGGGGACACTGAAGCTTTCTTT	CASRTTGDTEAFF
TRBV7-3	TRBD1	TRBJ2-1	NA	TGTGCCAGCAGCTTAAACGGACAGGGTGCCTACAATGAGCAGTTCTTC	CASSLNGQGAYNEQFF
TRBV10-1	TRBD1	TRBJ1-4	NA	TGCGCCAGCAGTGAGTCGGGGGACAGCGAAAAACTGTTTTTT	CASSESGDSEKLFF
TRBV27	NA	TRBJ2-1	NA	TGTGCCAGCACGCCGGGCAATGAGCAGTTCTTC	CASTPGNEQFF
TRBV4-1	NA	TRBJ2-1	once	TGCGCCAGCAGCCAAGGATTAGTTCTCTACAATGAGCAGTTCTTC	CASSQGLVLYNEQFF
TRBV5-1	NA	TRBJ2-7	NA	TGCGCCAGCAGCTTGGGGATCGGGGCCCGGGAGACCTACGAGCAGTACTTC	CASSLGIGARETYEQYF
TRBV7-6	TRBD2	TRBJ2-3	NA	TGTGCCAGCAGCTTAGCGGCCCGCCAGCGGGGGCCCACAGATACGCAGTATTTT	CASSLAARQRGPTDTQYF
TRBV7-9	TRBD1	TRBJ2-2	NA	TGTGCCAGCAGCCCAGGGGACAGGACCGGGGAGCTGTTTTTT	CASSPGDRTGELFF
TRBV9	NA	TRBJ1-3	NA	TGTGCCAGCAGCGTAGGGAGAGGGTCAGGAAACACCATATATTTT	CASSVGRGSGNTIYF
TRBV10-3	TRBD1	TRBJ2-7	NA	TGTGCCATCGCCGCCGGGACAGGGTCTATGGAGCAGTACTTC	CAIAAGTGSMEQYF
TRBV10-3	TRBD1	TRBJ1-2	few	TGTGCCATCAGTGAGTCGATTGGGACAGGGGTTTACTATGGCTACACCTTC	CAISESIGTGVYYGYTF
TRBV6-5	TRBD2	TRBJ2-1	NA	TGTGCCAGCAGGACGCTAGCGGGAAATAATGAGCAGTTCTTC	CASRTLAGNNEQFF
TRBV2	NA	TRBJ1-1	once	TGTGCCAGCAGTGAAGGAGTGAACACTGAAGCTTTCTTT	CASSEGVNTEAFF
TRBV5-1	TRBD2	TRBJ2-5	NA	TGCGCCAGCAGCCCTGGACTAGGGGCAGAGACCCAGTACTTC	CASSPGLGAETQYF
TRBV7-9	NA	TRBJ1-6	NA	TGTGCCAGCAGCTTGGGGGGGGTTAATTCACCCCTCCACTTT	CASSLGGVNSPLHF
TRBV5-1	TRBD2	TRBJ2-1	NA	TGCGCCAGCAGCGGGGGACTAGCGGGGGCCAATGAGCAGTTCTTC	CASSGGLAGANEQFF
TRBV5-6	TRBD1	TRBJ1-5	NA	TGTGCCAGCAGCTTCCACCGGGACAGGGACCCCTGGGGCGGTCAGCCCCAGCATTTT	CASSFHRDRDPWGGQPQHF
TRBV5-4	NA	TRBJ1-2	NA	TGTGCCAGCAGTCCCATGACAGGTGGCTACACCTTC	CASSPMTGGYTF
TRBV4-2	TRBD2	TRBJ2-1	NA	TGTGCCAGCAGCCAAGCCAAAGGACTAGCGGGGGGTGGTGAGCAGTTCTTC	CASSQAKGLAGGGEQFF
TRBV6-5	NA	TRBJ1-5	NA	TGTGCCAGCAGTTACTACAGACAGGTCCAGGGGCCCCAACATTTT	CASSYYRQVQGPQHF
TRBV19	TRBD1	TRBJ2-7	many	TGTGCCAGTAGTCCCACAGGGGGCGGATACGAGCAGTACTTC	CASSPTGGGYEQYF
TRBV4-1	NA	TRBJ2-6	NA	TGCGCCAGCAGCCTATGGGACTCACCTCTCTCTGGGGCCAACGTCCTGACTTTC	CASSLWDSPLSGANVLTF
TRBV5-1	TRBD2	TRBJ2-5	NA	TGCGCCAGCAGCTTGGTTCCTAGCGGGGGGTCTCCGTTCGAGACCCAGTACTTC	CASSLVPSGGSPFETQYF
TRBV29-1	NA	TRBJ1-1	NA	TGCAGCGTTGAAGAAGAATCGCATCGCGTCGGGGGAATAACTGAAGCTTTCTTT	CSVEEESHRVGGITEAFF
TRBV6-5	TRBD2	TRBJ2-3	NA	TGTGCCAGCACGACTAGCCTCTTTACGTATTTT	CASTTSLFTYF
TRBV27	NA	TRBJ1-1	NA	TGTGCCAGCAGCCTAGTTGTCGACACTGAAGCTTTCTTT	CASSLVVDTEAFF
TRBV19	TRBD1	TRBJ1-1	few	TGTGCCAGTAGCCGACAGGGGGACACTGAAGCTTTCTTT	CASSRQGDTEAFF
TRBV5-1	TRBD2	TRBJ2-5	NA	TGCGCCAGCAAGAGCGGGAGGGCCTTGGAGACCCAGTACTTC	CASKSGRALETQYF
TRBV7-9	NA	TRBJ2-1	NA	TGTGCCAGCAGCCCCAGGACAACTCCATCCTACAATGAGCAGTTCTTC	CASSPRTTPSYNEQFF
TRBV7-2	NA	TRBJ1-1	NA	TGTGCCAGCAGCTTAGATCCCCGAGACACTGAAGCTTTCTTT	CASSLDPRDTEAFF
TRBV9	TRBD2	TRBJ2-1	NA	TGTGCCAGCAGCGGGAGACTAGCTAACAATGAGCAGTTCTTC	CASSGRLANNEQFF
TRBV4-1	NA	TRBJ1-4	NA	TGCGCCAGCAGCCAAGATGACAGCCCTAATGAAAAACTGTTTTTT	CASSQDDSPNEKLFF
TRBV18	NA	TRBJ1-3	NA	TGTGCCAGCTCACCGACAGGTTTTAGAAACACCATATATTTT	CASSPTGFRNTIYF
TRBV7-6	TRBD1	TRBJ2-5	NA	TGTGCCAGCAGCTTAAGTGGGACAGGGGAATGGACCCAGTACTTC	CASSLSGTGEWTQYF
TRBV5-1	TRBD2	TRBJ2-1	NA	TGCGCCAGCAGCTTGTCATGGTCCGACCCTAGCGGGAGGGGGGGTGAGCAGTTCTTC	CASSLSWSDPSGRGGEQFF
TRBV3-1/TRBV3-2	NA	TRBJ2-7	NA	TGTGCCAGCAGCACCCTCGCGGAGCAGTACTTC	CASSTLAEQYF
TRBV18	NA	TRBJ2-5	NA	TGTGCCAGCTCACCGACCTTCGGGGTGCAAGAGACCCAGTACTTC	CASSPTFGVQETQYF
TRBV28	TRBD1	TRBJ2-2	NA	TGTGCCAGCAGTTTATCCGGGACAGGGAGGCCCGGGGAGCTGTTTTTT	CASSLSGTGRPGELFF